One and the same sample provided the 25 T cell receptor beta chains below, sequenced in a study of blood T cell repertoires in COVID-19 (dated by TCRdb to 2020 to 2022). The library was obtained by the immunoSEQ multiplex PCR assay. TCRdb mirrors the immuneACCESS table, restricted to in-frame sequences. Some clones are absent from its copies; in checked studies, under half trace to an unresolved V gene, and the reason for the others is unknown. The sample table records about 83,000 clones; roughly nine tenths of these occur just once. The top ten clones comprise about 15% of the sample. What was sequenced was peripheral blood. These receptors originate from a woman of 80 years or more with active or convalescent COVID-19.

The J gene is TRBJ1-5, the V gene TRBV27; 8 bases match TRBD1. The junction had 17 bases not matched to a gene; V was cut back by 6 bases and J by 7 bases. Germline loops: CDR1 MNHEY, CDR2 SMNVEV (reference sequence). The CDR3 has 17 residues. CDR3 DNA sequence: TGTGCCAGCAGCTTAGTCCTCCAGGGGGCTCGAGGGCAGCCCCAGCATTTT. This translates into CASSLVLQGARGQPQHF.

The chain employs TRBV27 and TRBJ2-7; TRBD1 aligns across 8 bases. Per germline, CDR1 MNHEY and CDR2 SMNVEV (reference sequence). V trimming: 5 bases; J trimming: 2 bases; junction bases outside the gene matches: 2. The CDR3 totals 13 residues. CDR3 loop: CASSPTGAYEQYF. The CDR3 DNA reads as TGTGCCAGCAGTCCGACAGGGGCCTACGAGCAGTACTTC.

The chain recombines TRBV19 with TRBJ1-5; possibly TRBD1 for D (6 bases). Germline V gives CDR1 LNHDA, CDR2 SQIVND (reference sequence). The CDR3 is 15 residues long. Trimming left V 6 bases short and J 6 bases short, with 18 bases between. This chain's CDR3 is CASSLAAGDSQPQHF. The CDR3 nucleotides read TGTGCCAGTAGCCTAGCGGCAGGGGATAGTCAGCCCCAGCATTTT. Full variable domain (missing parts from reference TRBV19 and TRBJ1-5): DGGITQSPKYLFRKEGQNVTLSCEQNLNHDAMYWYRQDPGQGLRLIYYSQIVNDFQKGDIAEGYSVSREKKESFPLTVTSAQKNPTAFYLCASSLAAGDSQPQHFGDGTRLSIL.

This chain links TRBV29-1 with TRBJ2-7, with TRBD2 as a possible D gene (7 bases). V lost 3 bases and J 1 base, leaving 16 bases between the germline ends. CDR1 and CDR2 from the germline V gene are SQVTM and ANQGSEA. This CDR3 has 15 amino acids. The CDR3 sequence is CSVEDGGPWSYEQYF. CDR3 DNA sequence: TGCAGCGTTGAGGACGGGGGGCCCTGGTCCTACGAGCAGTACTTC.

The V and J genes are TRBV7-9 and TRBJ2-5, with 10 bases lining up with TRBD1. The CDR3 length is 14 residues. The germline V gene has CDR1 SEHNR and CDR2 FQNEAQ (reference sequence). Germline trimming cut 1 base from V and 7 bases from J; bases unmatched to any gene: 3. DNA of the CDR3: TGTGCCAGCAGCTTAGTGGGACAGGGGTTGACCCAGTACTTC. This encodes CASSLVGQGLTQYF.

The gene calls are TRBV19 and TRBJ2-6; 7 nucleotides match TRBD1. The CDR3 is 15 amino acids. CDR1 LNHDA and CDR2 SQIVND come from the germline V gene (reference sequence). V gave up 2 bases and J gave up 2 bases; unmatched junction bases: 0. The CDR3 spells CASSITGAGANVLTF. Here the CDR3 DNA reads TGTGCCAGTAGTATAACAGGGGCTGGGGCCAACGTCCTGACTTTC. The complete variable domain, with remaining parts taken from reference TRBV19 and TRBJ2-6, reads DGGITQSPKYLFRKEGQNVTLSCEQNLNHDAMYWYRQDPGQGLRLIYYSQIVNDFQKGDIAEGYSVSREKKESFPLTVTSAQKNPTAFYLCASSITGAGANVLTFGAGSRLTVL.

The chain couples TRBV7-6 to TRBJ2-3; the match to TRBD2 covers 10 bases. Germline V lookup: CDR1 SGHVS, CDR2 FNYEAQ. This CDR3 region has 16 residues. V was clipped by 4 bases and J by 2 bases; unmatched bases: 6. CDR3 sequence reads: CASSSPAGGYTDTQYF. In DNA form, the CDR3 reads TGTGCCAGCAGCTCCCCAGCGGGGGGGTACACAGATACGCAGTATTTT.

The chain links TRBV28 to TRBJ2-7; 9 nucleotides match TRBD1. Germline CDR1 reads MDHEN; CDR2 reads SYDVKM. The CDR3 consists of 15 residues. V shed 5 bases and J 3 bases; nucleotides not matched to a gene: 8. CDR3 sequence (DNA): TGTGCCAGCAGTAACCACGGGACAGGGTTCTACGAGCAGTACTTC. Protein sequence: CASSNHGTGFYEQYF.

The chain has TRBV4-2 and TRBJ2-3, with 7 bases lining up with TRBD1. CDR3 length equals 15 residues. Germline-derived CDR1 and CDR2 are LGHNA and YNFKEQ. V shed 1 base, J shed 2 bases, and the junction held 3 bases outside the gene matches. Here the CDR3 reads CASSQVDRHTDTQYF. For the CDR3, the DNA is TGTGCCAGCAGCCAAGTGGACAGGCACACAGATACGCAGTATTTT.

The chain joins TRBV6-5 to TRBJ1-5, with D tentatively TRBD1 (6 bases). Trimming removed 5 bases from V and 2 bases from J, with 13 bases in between. Germline V CDR1 and CDR2: MNHEY, SVGAGI. There are 15 residues in the CDR3. CDR3 DNA: TGTGCCAGCAGTCGTCGGCGACAGGGCAATCAGCCCCAGCATTTT. Protein: CASSRRRQGNQPQHF.

The CDR3 sequence is CASSLHPGAYGYTF. DNA of the CDR3: TGTGCCAGCAGCTTACACCCAGGGGCCTATGGCTACACCTTC. The chain joins TRBV7-2 to TRBJ1-2; D might be TRBD1 (6 bases). This CDR3 spans 14 amino acids. Germline V gives CDR1 SGHTA, CDR2 FQGNSA. The V gene lost 2 bases and the J gene lost 4 bases, with 11 bases spanning the gap.

The chain couples TRBV10-3 to TRBJ2-7; perhaps TRBD2 as D (6 bases). There are 13 residues in the CDR3. CDR1 is ENHRY, CDR2 SYGVKD, per germline. Between the trimmed V and J ends, which lost 8 bases and 3 bases, there was a span of 14 bases. CDR3 nucleotide sequence: TGTGCCATCCCGGGACTGCTGTTCTACGAGCAGTACTTC. This sequence encodes CAIPGLLFYEQYF.

V usage is TRBV6-5 and J usage is TRBJ2-1; 11 nucleotides match TRBD2. The CDR3 covers 14 residues. Germline V gene data show CDR1 as MNHEY and CDR2 as SVGAGI. Trimming removed 6 bases from V and 9 bases from J; junction bases left unmatched: 7. The CDR3 region is CASSRSGGAGEQFF. The CDR3 DNA sequence: TGTGCCAGCAGCCGTAGCGGGGGGGCAGGTGAGCAGTTCTTC.

The table lists this clone with a few counts. The chain has TRBV6-6 and TRBJ1-2; TRBD1 aligns across 7 bases. CDR3 length: 15 residues. Germline trimming cut 5 bases from V and 7 bases from J; bases unmatched to any gene: 13. Per germline, CDR1 MNHNY and CDR2 SVGAGI (reference sequence). The CDR3 loop reads CASSPEGQTKRGYTF. The CDR3 DNA reads TGTGCCAGCAGTCCCGAGGGACAGACAAAGCGTGGCTACACCTTC.

In regard to this clone: Other DNA sequences within the sample encode an identical CDR3. The chain links TRBV28 to TRBJ1-1; the D gene is possibly TRBD1 (5 bases). The CDR3 contains 11 residues. CDR1 is MDHEN and CDR2 is SYDVKM in the germline V gene. The germline V and J ends were trimmed by 6 bases and 5 bases, with 7 bases remaining between them. CDR3 sequence: CASSRGTEAFF. CDR3 DNA sequence: TGTGCCAGCAGCCGGGGGACTGAAGCTTTCTTT.

This clone has only one observation. The chain joins TRBV30 to TRBJ1-4, with 9 bases lining up with TRBD1. CDR3 length: 15 amino acids. Germline trimming cut 4 bases from V and 5 bases from J; bases unmatched to any gene: 8. Germline CDR1 GTSNPN, CDR2 SVGIG (reference sequence). The CDR3 DNA follows: TGTGCCTGGACCCCAGGACAGGGGCACAATGAAAAACTGTTTTTT. This sequence encodes CAWTPGQGHNEKLFF.

In its sample, this clone was seen a few times. The chain joins TRBV5-1 to TRBJ1-2, with 10 nucleotides matching TRBD1. Germline CDR1 reads SGHRS; CDR2 reads YFSETQ. V shed 4 bases and J 3 bases; nucleotides not matched to a gene: 9. This CDR3 spans 16 amino acids. The CDR3 region is CASSASGTGVDYGYTF. CDR3 DNA: TGCGCCAGCAGCGCATCCGGGACAGGGGTAGACTATGGCTACACCTTC.

The V gene is TRBV6-2 or TRBV6-3, the J gene TRBJ2-5; D is unresolved. This CDR3 is built from 16 residues. Trimming took off 0 bases at V and 1 base at J, with 12 bases between the two ends. The germline CDR1 and CDR2 sequences are MNHEY and SVGEGT. CDR3 DNA: TGTGCCAGCAGTTACTCGATCGGTAGCAGCCAAGAGACCCAGTACTTC. Its translation is CASSYSIGSSQETQYF.

This CDR3 reads CASSPGTGGDSSSYEQYF. The CDR3 DNA follows: TGTGCCAGCTCACCCGGGACAGGGGGCGACTCAAGCTCCTACGAGCAGTACTTC. The chain combines TRBV18 with TRBJ2-7; TRBD1 matches 12 bases. This CDR3 is 18 amino acids long. Germline trimming cut 3 bases from V and 0 bases from J; bases unmatched to any gene: 9. Germline V lookup: CDR1 KGHSH, CDR2 LQKENI.

The chain carries TRBV9 and TRBJ1-2; D may be TRBD1 (6 bases). Germline V CDR1 and CDR2: SGDLS, YYNGEE. V lost 4 bases and J 4 bases, leaving 14 bases between the germline ends. CDR3 length equals 14 residues. CDR3 region: CASSTRGQSYGYTF. The CDR3 nucleotides are TGTGCCAGCAGCACTAGGGGACAAAGCTATGGCTACACCTTC.

This chain links TRBV28 with TRBJ1-3, with 9 bases lining up with TRBD1. V gave up 6 bases and J gave up 3 bases; unmatched junction bases: 12. CDR1 is MDHEN, CDR2 SYDVKM, per germline. The CDR3 is 17 amino acids. CDR3 nucleotide sequence: TGTGCCAGCAGACCAACAGGGGGCATTCGTTATGGAAACACCATATATTTT. Protein product: CASRPTGGIRYGNTIYF.

The V call is TRBV19, the J call TRBJ2-7; TRBD2 aligns across 13 bases. The V gene's germline CDR1 is LNHDA and CDR2 SQIVND (reference sequence). The CDR3 extends over 15 amino acids. Germline trimming cut 6 bases from V and 3 bases from J; bases unmatched to any gene: 5. CDR3 nucleotide sequence: TGTGCCAGTAGAACTCGGACTAGCGGGGGCTACGAGCAGTACTTC. Amino acids: CASRTRTSGGYEQYF.

The rearrangement links TRBV9 to TRBJ1-2; TRBD1 aligns across 7 bases. Losses at the gene ends were 3 bases for V and 3 bases for J; bases not matched to a gene: 8. CDR3 size: 15 residues. CDR1 and CDR2 (germline): SGDLS, YYNGEE. CDR3 nucleotides: TGTGCCAGCAGCGGAGTTGACAGGGCCCACTATGGCTACACCTTC. Amino acid sequence: CASSGVDRAHYGYTF.

This clone was picked up one time. The chain joins TRBV19 to TRBJ1-5; 8 bases are a match to TRBD1. With 3 bases clipped from V and 3 bases from J, the junction kept 10 bases outside the gene matches. Germline lookup yields CDR1 LNHDA and CDR2 SQIVND (reference sequence). The CDR3 covers 17 residues. Here the CDR3 DNA reads TGTGCCAGTAGTATTGCGGGCAGGGGGCACGTCAATCAGCCCCAGCATTTT. Translating it yields CASSIAGRGHVNQPQHF. The variable domain in full, with the rest retrieved from reference TRBV19 and TRBJ1-5, is DGGITQSPKYLFRKEGQNVTLSCEQNLNHDAMYWYRQDPGQGLRLIYYSQIVNDFQKGDIAEGYSVSREKKESFPLTVTSAQKNPTAFYLCASSIAGRGHVNQPQHFGDGTRLSIL.

The CDR3 coding sequence is TGTGCCAGCAGCAATCAACGGGGCTCAGAGGGGGCTACTGGGGCCAACGTCCTGACTTTC. It specifies CASSNQRGSEGATGANVLTF. The V and J genes are TRBV7-9 and TRBJ2-6; the match to TRBD1 covers 7 bases. Per germline, CDR1 SEHNR and CDR2 FQNEAQ (reference sequence). J lost 2 bases, V lost 5 bases, and 18 bases had no gene match. The CDR3 loop spans 20 amino acids.